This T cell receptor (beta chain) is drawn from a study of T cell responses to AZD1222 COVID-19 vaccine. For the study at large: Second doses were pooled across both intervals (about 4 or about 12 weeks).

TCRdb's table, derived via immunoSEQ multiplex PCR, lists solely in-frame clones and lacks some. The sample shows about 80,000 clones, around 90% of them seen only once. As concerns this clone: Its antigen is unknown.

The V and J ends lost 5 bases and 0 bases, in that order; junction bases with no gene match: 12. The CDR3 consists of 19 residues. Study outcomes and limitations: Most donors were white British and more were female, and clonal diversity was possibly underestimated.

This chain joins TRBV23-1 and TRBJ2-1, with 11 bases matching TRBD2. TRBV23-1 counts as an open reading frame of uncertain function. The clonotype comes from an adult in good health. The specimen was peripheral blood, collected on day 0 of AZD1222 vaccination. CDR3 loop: CASSTGTSGGFYSYNEQFF. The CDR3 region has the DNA TGCGCCAGCAGTACCGGGACTAGCGGCGGTTTCTACTCCTACAATGAGCAGTTCTTC.